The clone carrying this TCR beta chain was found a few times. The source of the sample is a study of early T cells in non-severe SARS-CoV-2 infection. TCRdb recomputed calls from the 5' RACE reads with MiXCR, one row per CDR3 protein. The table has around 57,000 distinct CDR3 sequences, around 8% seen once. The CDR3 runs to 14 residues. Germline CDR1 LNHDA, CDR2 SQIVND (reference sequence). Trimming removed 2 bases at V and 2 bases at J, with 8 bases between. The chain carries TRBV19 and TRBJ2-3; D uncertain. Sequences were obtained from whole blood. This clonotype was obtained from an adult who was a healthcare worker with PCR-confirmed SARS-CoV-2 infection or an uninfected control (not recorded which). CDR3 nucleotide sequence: TGTGCCAGTAGTATAAGGCGTAACACAGATACGCAGTATTTT. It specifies CASSIRRNTDTQYF.